One T cell receptor beta chain is described in this entry. The data originate from a study of blood T cell repertoires in COVID-19. TCRdb's table, derived via immunoSEQ multiplex PCR, lists solely in-frame clones and lacks some. The profile shows about 200,000 clones, 80% to 85% of them singletons. CDR1 and CDR2 from the germline V gene are SEHNR and FQNEAQ (reference sequence). V lost 5 bases and J lost 7; bases outside the gene matches: 6. This CDR3 region has 15 residues. V usage is TRBV7-9 and J usage is TRBJ1-6, with TRBD1 identical over 9 bases. The origin of this receptor is a man aged 35 to 55 with acute or convalescent COVID-19. Sequenced: peripheral blood. CDR3 in DNA: TGTGCCAGCAGCCCAGGACAGGGGAGAAATTCACCCCTCCACTTT. Translation gives CASSPGQGRNSPLHF.